These 21 T cell receptor beta chains were all obtained from the same sample, sequenced in a study of T cells in Graves' hyperthyroidism and ophthalmopathy (dated by TCRdb to about 2019). The library was obtained by multiplex PCR. Instrument on record: Illumina HiSeq 2000. The TCR beta CDR3 regions were amplified from RNA transcripts. The first round of RT-PCR for the TCR CDR3 was performed with the HTBI primer set and the Qiagen OneStep RT-PCR kit. The raw public reads went through TCRdb reprocessing: fastp at Q25, MiXCR clone calling, in-frame beta chains kept. CDR3 protein duplicates are merged, each entry listing the most common genes and DNA. In all, the sample holds under 350,000 distinct CDR3 sequences, and over 15% of those were seen once. Over 50% of the sample lies in the top ten. The source material was blood. The receptors shown here come from a woman aged 55-69 years with Graves' ophthalmopathy.

The sample holds many counts of this clonotype. The rearrangement uses TRBV18 and TRBJ2-7, with a weak D call TRBD2 (5 bases). CDR3 length equals 15 residues. Germline-derived CDR1 and CDR2 are KGHSH and LQKENI. Deletions cut 3 bases from V and 0 bases from J, with 12 bases between. Here the CDR3 reads CASSPTRRDSYEQYF. CDR3 bases: TGTGCCAGCTCACCGACACGACGGGACTCCTACGAGCAGTACTTC.

The chain recombines TRBV6-1 with TRBJ2-2, with 10 bases lining up with TRBD2. Germline-derived CDR1 and CDR2 are MNHNS and SASEGT. The CDR3 totals 16 residues. J was trimmed by 8 bases and V by 6 bases; bases with no gene match: 12. CDR3 protein: CASSPSGLAGAGELFF. The CDR3 coding sequence is TGTGCCAGCAGCCCCTCGGGGCTAGCGGGAGCGGGGGAGCTGTTTTTT.

This chain links TRBV5-4 with TRBJ2-7; D is uncertain. V lost 0 bases, J lost 5 bases, and 6 bases lay in between. This CDR3 spans 12 amino acids. The germline gives CDR1 SGHNT, CDR2 YYREEE (reference sequence). Here the CDR3 DNA reads TGTGCCAGCAGCTTGGATTTCAACGAGCAGTACTTC. This encodes CASSLDFNEQYF. Full variable domain (outside the CDR3, taken from reference TRBV5-4 and TRBJ2-7): ETGVTQSPTHLIKTRGQQVTLRCSSQSGHNTVSWYQQALGQGPQFIFQYYREEENGRGNFPPRFSGLQFPNYSSELNVNALELDDSALYLCASSLDFNEQYFGPGTRLTVT.

Points on this clonotype: A read error may explain this, as a much larger clone is one base away. The CDR3 does not end in the conserved phenylalanine or tryptophan, so this is likely a read error. This chain connects TRBV27 to TRBJ2-5; D is possibly TRBD1 or TRBD2 (5 bases each). The V end lost 5 bases, the J end lost 1 base, and 14 bases lay between the germline ends. The CDR3 runs 15 residues. In germline, CDR1 is MNHEY, CDR2 SMNVEV (reference sequence). The CDR3 here is CASSRGTGPQETQYS. The DNA of the CDR3 is TGTGCCAGCAGTAGAGGGACCGGCCCCCAAGAGACCCAGTACTCC.

This clonotype was picked up a small number of times. The CDR3 sequence is CASSQEGQPNTGELFF. In DNA, the CDR3 is TGCGCCAGCAGCCAAGAAGGACAACCGAACACCGGGGAGCTGTTTTTT. The chain couples TRBV4-1 to TRBJ2-2; D possibly corresponds to TRBD1 (5 bases). V shed 0 bases and J shed 0 bases, with 8 bases lying between them. This CDR3 is 16 amino acids long. Germline-derived CDR1 and CDR2 are MGHRA and YSYEKL.

This clonotype was seen ten or more times. This chain links TRBV15 with TRBJ1-5, with D maybe TRBD1 (6 bases). This CDR3 comprises 15 residues. Trimming took 0 bases from V and 11 from J, leaving 17 bases between them. Germline V gene sequence: CDR1 LNHNV, CDR2 YYDKDF (reference sequence). The CDR3 DNA sequence: TGTGCCACCAGCAGAGAGTACAGGGACCTTTATGCCCAGCATTTT. It codes for CATSREYRDLYAQHF.

This clonotype was seen many times. V is TRBV20-1 and J is TRBJ1-5; TRBD1 is a possible D gene (5 bases). The CDR3 has 15 amino acids. Germline values: CDR1 DFQATT, CDR2 SNEGSKA (reference sequence). Trimming shortened V by 3 bases and J by 3 bases, and 15 bases separated the two germline ends. Here the CDR3 reads CSASGRGSHNQPQHF. The CDR3 coding sequence is TGCAGTGCTAGCGGCCGGGGGTCCCACAATCAGCCCCAGCATTTT.

The sample holds many counts of this clonotype. The chain employs TRBV28 and TRBJ2-1; possible D gene TRBD1, 6 bases. The CDR3 totals 19 residues. Germline CDR1 is MDHEN and CDR2 is SYDVKM. V lost 5 bases and J lost 1, with 24 bases in between. CDR3 amino acids: CASSPGHIQGRGSYNEQFF. In DNA form, the CDR3 reads TGTGCCAGCAGTCCAGGTCATATACAGGGACGAGGGTCCTACAATGAGCAGTTCTTC. Combining the CDR3 with reference TRBV28 and TRBJ2-1 gives the whole variable domain DVKVTQSSRYLVKRTGEKVFLECVQDMDHENMFWYRQDPGLGLRLIYFSYDVKMKEKGDIPEGYSVSREKKERFSLILESASTNQTSMYLCASSPGHIQGRGSYNEQFFGPGTRLTVL.

This clonotype was seen only a few times. The chain is built from TRBV9 and TRBJ1-2; weak D call: TRBD1 (5 bases). The germline V and J ends were trimmed by 0 bases and 2 bases, with 11 bases remaining between them. The germline V gene has CDR1 SGDLS and CDR2 YYNGEE. The CDR3 has 15 amino acids. DNA of the CDR3: TGTGCCAGCAGCGTAGATGGACATAGCAACTATGGCTACACCTTC. Translated: CASSVDGHSNYGYTF.

This clonotype was seen at least ten times. The chain uses TRBV3-1 and TRBJ2-7; D tentatively fits TRBD1 or TRBD2 (6 bases each). Germline V gene lookup returns CDR1 LGHDT and CDR2 YNNKEL (reference sequence). The germline V and J ends were trimmed by 4 bases and 0 bases, with 16 bases remaining between them. The CDR3 is 16 residues long. For the CDR3, the DNA is TGTGCCAGCAGCCTACATGGGGGCGGGGTCTCCTACGAGCAGTACTTC. Its translation is CASSLHGGGVSYEQYF.

The gene calls are TRBV24-1 and TRBJ2-1; D is unclear. The V end was cut by 9 bases, the J end by 5 bases, with 7 bases between. Germline V CDR1 and CDR2: KGHDR, SFDVKD. The CDR3 is 11 amino acids. This CDR3 reads CATGRNNEQFF. The CDR3 coding sequence is TGTGCCACCGGTAGAAACAATGAGCAGTTCTTC.

This clonotype was picked up many times. This sequence joins TRBV5-1 and TRBJ2-7; 7 positions agree with TRBD1. Germline CDR1 and CDR2: SGHRS and YFSETQ. V was clipped by 2 bases and J by 0 bases; unmatched bases: 8. CDR3 size: 16 residues. The CDR3 bases are TGCGCCAGCAGCTTCGGACAGGTATCGAGCTCCTACGAGCAGTACTTC. Its protein is CASSFGQVSSSYEQYF. The whole variable domain, remainder taken from reference TRBV5-1 and TRBJ2-7, is KAGVTQTPRYLIKTRGQQVTLSCSPISGHRSVSWYQQTPGQGLQFLFEYFSETQRNKGNFPGRFSGRQFSNSRSEMNVSTLELGDSALYLCASSFGQVSSSYEQYFGPGTRLTVT.

This clonotype was counted ten times or more. The V call is TRBV12-3 or TRBV12-4, the J call TRBJ2-7, with 9 bases identical to TRBD1. Trimming at V came to 1 base and at J to 2 bases, leaving 3 bases not matched to a gene. The CDR3 loop spans 15 amino acids. This CDR3 is CASSLGGTGTYEQYF. The CDR3 nucleotides read TGTGCCAGCAGTTTAGGAGGGACAGGGACCTACGAGCAGTACTTC.

There are many counts of this clonotype. The chain combines TRBV30 with TRBJ1-1; D is unclear. Deletions cut 0 bases from V and 2 bases from J, with 10 bases between. The CDR3 covers 14 residues. Germline V gene lookup returns CDR1 GTSNPN and CDR2 SVGIG (reference sequence). CDR3 bases: TGTGCCTGGAGTGTAATTTCGGGAAACACTGAAGCTTTCTTT. It specifies CAWSVISGNTEAFF.

This clonotype was observed at least ten times. V is TRBV6-2 or TRBV6-3 and J is TRBJ2-2; TRBD1 agrees at 7 bases. J was trimmed by 5 bases and V by 2 bases; bases with no gene match: 5. Germline-derived CDR1 and CDR2 are MNHEY and SVGEGT. The CDR3 has 15 residues. The CDR3: CASSYRGRGTGELFF. The CDR3 DNA reads as TGTGCCAGCAGTTACAGGGGGCGCGGGACCGGGGAGCTGTTTTTT.

This clonotype was seen ten or more times. The rearrangement links TRBV18 to TRBJ2-3; D unclear. The CDR3 is 15 amino acids. Trimming took off 2 bases at V and 0 bases at J, with 9 bases between the two ends. CDR1 is KGHSH and CDR2 is LQKENI in the germline V gene. CDR3: CASSPDGLSTDTQYF. The CDR3 DNA sequence: TGTGCCAGCTCACCAGACGGGCTAAGCACAGATACGCAGTATTTT.

This clonotype was observed at least ten times. This rearrangement joins TRBV2 to TRBJ2-3; 7 nucleotides match TRBD1. This CDR3 contains 14 residues. V was pared by 7 bases and J by 1 base, with 5 bases of the junction left unmatched. CDR1 and CDR2 (germline): SNHLY, FYNNEI. CDR3: CASNRDRRTDTQYF. For the CDR3, the DNA is TGTGCCAGCAACCGGGACAGACGCACAGATACGCAGTATTTT.

The table lists this clonotype with a few counts. The V call is TRBV20-1, the J call TRBJ2-3, with 7 bases fitting TRBD2. The length of the CDR3 is 15 residues. J gave up 2 bases and V 5 bases, and 10 bases lay outside the gene matches. Per germline, CDR1 DFQATT and CDR2 SNEGSKA (reference sequence). The CDR3 bases are TGCAGTGCTGCGAGCGGTAGCGGGCCCACAGATACGCAGTATTTT. Translating gives CSAASGSGPTDTQYF.

The rearrangement uses TRBV7-9 and TRBJ2-3, with 7 bases lining up with TRBD2. Germline CDR1 is SEHNR and CDR2 is FQNEAQ (reference sequence). The CDR3 consists of 17 residues. The trim removed 5 bases at V and 4 bases at J, leaving 15 bases unmatched. The CDR3, as DNA: TGTGCCAGCAGCCTCTGGGGGGGAGCGGGAAGCTCAGATACGCAGTATTTT. Amino acids: CASSLWGGAGSSDTQYF. Full variable domain (outside the CDR3, taken from reference TRBV7-9 and TRBJ2-3): DTGVSQNPRHKITKRGQNVTFRCDPISEHNRLYWYRQTLGQGPEFLTYFQNEAQLEKSRLLSDRFSAERPKGSFSTLEIQRTEQGDSAMYLCASSLWGGAGSSDTQYFGPGTRLTVL.

This clonotype appeared many times. This chain joins TRBV27 and TRBJ2-7; perhaps TRBD1 as D (5 bases). The CDR3 extends over 16 amino acids. Germline values: CDR1 MNHEY, CDR2 SMNVEV (reference sequence). V gave up 2 bases and J gave up 7 bases, with 21 bases separating them. CDR3 sequence (DNA): TGTGCCAGCAGTTTACTCGCCAGGGCCACCCTAAGGGAGCAGTACTTC. Amino acids: CASSLLARATLREQYF.

The V and J genes are TRBV16 and TRBJ1-2, with TRBD1 identical over 7 bases. The CDR3 spans 15 residues. Germline loops: CDR1 KGHSY, CDR2 FQNENV. J was trimmed by 4 bases and V by 4 bases; bases with no gene match: 9. The CDR3 nucleotides read TGTGCCAGCAGCCCGGTAGGACAGGAGGTCTATGGCTACACCTTC. As protein: CASSPVGQEVYGYTF.